One and the same sample provided the 20 T cell receptor beta chains below, sequenced in a study of CD8+CD57+ T cells in acquired aplastic anemia (dated by TCRdb to 2016 to 2019). The reads were generated on an Illumina HiSeq 2000. Genomic DNA was used as template for profiling of TCR beta VDJ combinations and CDR3 sequences. TCRdb's own reprocessing of the public reads used fastp at Q25 and MiXCR and kept productive beta chains. Rows merge per CDR3 protein into single entries with the most common DNA and genes. This sample holds a few hundred thousand distinct CDR3 sequences; less than 60% were observed only once. 15% to 20% of the sample belongs to the ten largest clones. Patients chosen for sequencing had shown expansion of CD8+CD57+ cells by flow cytometry. The specimen sequenced was sorted CD4+, CD8+, or CD8+CD57+ T cells (not recorded which) from PBMCs. The receptors were sampled from a human donor with aplastic anemia.

This clonotype was observed a single time. The gene calls are TRBV12-3 or TRBV12-4 and TRBJ1-2, with D perhaps TRBD1 (6 bases). This CDR3 has 14 amino acids. V lost 6 bases and J lost 7, with 18 bases in between. The CDR3 sequence: CASSAGTFGRGYTF. The CDR3, as DNA: TGTGCCAGCAGCGCCGGGACATTTGGCCGTGGCTACACCTTC.

The chain carries TRBV9 and TRBJ1-5; D perhaps matches TRBD1 (6 bases). The V and J ends lost 5 bases and 5 bases respectively, with 14 bases between them. The germline V gene encodes CDR1 SGDLS and CDR2 YYNGEE. The CDR3 sequence is 14 residues long. The CDR3 sequence is CASRRDDRYQPQHF. The CDR3 DNA reads as TGTGCCAGCAGGCGAGATGACAGGTATCAGCCCCAGCATTTT. The variable domain in full, completed from reference TRBV9 and TRBJ1-5, reads DSGVTQTPKHLITATGQRVTLRCSPRSGDLSVYWYQQSLDQGLQFLIQYYNGEERAKGNILERFSAQQFPDLHSELNLSSLELGDSALYFCASRRDDRYQPQHFGDGTRLSIL.

This sequence joins TRBV20-1 and TRBJ1-3, with 7 bases that match TRBD1. Germline CDR1 DFQATT, CDR2 SNEGSKA (reference sequence). Trimming took 0 bases from V and 7 from J; bases not matched to a gene: 12. The CDR3 has 16 residues. The CDR3: CSARDGTRQGSNTIYF. The CDR3 DNA reads TGCAGTGCTAGAGATGGGACTAGACAGGGATCCAACACCATATATTTT.

This clonotype was detected ten times or more. The chain has TRBV20-1 and TRBJ1-5; 7 bases are a match to TRBD1. Per the germline V gene, CDR1 is DFQATT and CDR2 is SNEGSKA (reference sequence). The CDR3 extends over 16 amino acids. The V and J ends lost 3 bases and 2 bases, in that order; junction bases with no gene match: 10. The CDR3, as DNA: TGCAGTGCTAGTACACAGGGGTTCGATGGCAATCAGCCCCAGCATTTT. Translation gives CSASTQGFDGNQPQHF.

The genes are TRBV9 and TRBJ1-2; possibly TRBD1 for D (5 bases). The CDR3 totals 14 residues. Trimming left V 0 bases short and J 4 bases short, with 10 bases between. CDR1 is SGDLS and CDR2 is YYNGEE in the germline V gene. CDR3 in amino acids: CASSVAGSGYGYTF. DNA of the CDR3: TGTGCCAGCAGCGTAGCAGGGAGCGGCTATGGCTACACCTTC.

Only one count was recorded for this clonotype. In this CDR3 the conserved last residue, phenylalanine or tryptophan, is missing, so a read error is likely. It is unclear where the CDR3 begins or ends on the DNA, so no DNA is shown, and the CDR3 is as TCRdb lists it. The chain is built from TRBV7-9 and TRBJ1-2. The CDR3 contains 12 residues when both ends are counted. The germline CDR1 and CDR2 sequences are SEHNR and FQNEAQ (reference sequence). CDR3: CASSFEATGYAS.

The sample holds many counts of this clonotype. This chain joins TRBV5-1 and TRBJ2-5; 7 bases agree with TRBD2. CDR1 SGHRS and CDR2 YFSETQ come from the germline V gene. V was pared by 0 bases and J by 1 base, with 6 bases of the junction left unmatched. The CDR3 is 16 residues long. Here the CDR3 DNA reads TGCGCCAGCAGCTTGGGCCAACTAGCGCTCCAAGAGACCCAGTACTTC. This sequence encodes CASSLGQLALQETQYF.

This clonotype was observed many times. V is TRBV5-5 and J is TRBJ1-1, with D maybe TRBD1 (5 bases). Germline assignment: CDR1 SGHKS and CDR2 YYEKEE (reference sequence). CDR3 length: 15 residues. V lost 3 bases to trimming and J lost 4 bases, with 16 bases between them. CDR3 sequence: CASSSRDGGGTEAFF. Written as DNA, the CDR3 is TGTGCCAGCAGCTCCAGGGACGGTGGGGGCACTGAAGCTTTCTTT.

This clonotype showed up just a few times. CDR3 loop: CASSVSADTQYF. Here the CDR3 DNA reads TGTGCCAGCAGCGTAAGTGCAGATACGCAGTATTTT. The chain employs TRBV9 and TRBJ2-3; D remains unclear. V gave up 1 base and J gave up 4 bases, with 4 bases separating them. The CDR3 is 12 amino acids. Germline V gives CDR1 SGDLS, CDR2 YYNGEE. Looking up the rest from reference TRBV9 and TRBJ2-3 gives the full variable domain: DSGVTQTPKHLITATGQRVTLRCSPRSGDLSVYWYQQSLDQGLQFLIQYYNGEERAKGNILERFSAQQFPDLHSELNLSSLELGDSALYFCASSVSADTQYFGPGTRLTVL.

This clonotype was seen repeatedly, ten times or more. This chain joins TRBV11-2 and TRBJ1-1, with unresolved D. The V end lost 10 bases, the J end lost 5 bases, and 17 bases lay between the germline ends. The CDR3 runs 13 residues. Germline V CDR1 and CDR2: SGHAT, FQNNGV. As DNA, the CDR3 is TGTGCCACGCGAGCACCAACGAGGACTGAAGCTTTCTTT. It encodes CATRAPTRTEAFF.

This clonotype was counted many times. The J gene is TRBJ2-7, the V gene TRBV9, with 14 bases identical to TRBD2. With V trimmed by 4 bases and J by 0 bases, 9 bases remained unmatched. The CDR3 runs to 18 residues. Germline V CDR1 and CDR2: SGDLS, YYNGEE. The CDR3 reads CASSPGLAGGHSSYEQYF. CDR3 coding DNA: TGTGCCAGCAGCCCCGGACTAGCGGGGGGCCACAGCTCCTACGAGCAGTACTTC.

Comment on this clonotype: The junction departs from germline at one end; a sequencing error may be responsible. The rearrangement uses TRBV7-9 and TRBJ2-2; TRBD1 agrees at 7 bases. The length of the CDR3 is 18 residues. Germline lookup yields CDR1 SEHNR and CDR2 FQNEAQ (reference sequence). The CDR3 DNA is TGTGCCAGCAGCTTTACTCAGACGGGGACAGCGAACACCGGGGAGCTGCTTTTT. Amino acids: CASSFTQTGTANTGELLF.

This clonotype was recorded many times. The chain couples TRBV10-3 to TRBJ2-3; 13 bases line up with TRBD2. With V trimmed by 10 bases and J by 4 bases, 5 bases remained unmatched. Germline assignment: CDR1 ENHRY and CDR2 SYGVKD. The CDR3 consists of 14 residues. This chain's CDR3 is CATTSGGAPDTQYF. CDR3 DNA sequence: TGTGCCACAACTAGCGGGGGGGCCCCAGATACGCAGTATTTT.

On this clonotype itself: A much larger clone is a single base away; this may be a read error. The CDR3 DNA sequence: TGTGCCGGCAGCGGGGGACTTAGCTCGAATGAGCAGTTCTTC. Its protein product is CAGSGGLSSNEQFF. The V and J genes are TRBV5-1 and TRBJ2-1, with TRBD2 identical over 8 bases. The germline V gene encodes CDR1 SGHRS and CDR2 YFSETQ. The CDR3 contains 14 residues.

V usage is TRBV7-9 and J usage is TRBJ1-3; D possibly corresponds to TRBD1 (5 bases). The V gene lost 2 bases and the J gene lost 7 bases, with 9 bases spanning the gap. This CDR3 has 13 amino acids. The V gene's germline CDR1 is SEHNR and CDR2 FQNEAQ (reference sequence). The CDR3 loop is CASSLSGVNTIYF. The CDR3 DNA is TGTGCCAGCAGCTTATCGGGGGTTAACACCATATATTTT.

The chain combines TRBV4-1 with TRBJ2-1, with 8 bases aligning to TRBD1. Germline loops: CDR1 MGHRA, CDR2 YSYEKL. Losses at the gene ends were 4 bases for V and 0 bases for J; bases not matched to a gene: 11. The CDR3 is made up of 18 amino acids. The CDR3 protein is CASSLQDRAELSYNEQFF. CDR3 nucleotides: TGCGCCAGCAGCCTCCAGGACAGGGCTGAGCTCTCCTACAATGAGCAGTTCTTC.

Ten or more counts support this clonotype. This rearrangement joins TRBV5-5 to TRBJ1-2; 8 bases agree with TRBD1. The germline V gene has CDR1 SGHKS and CDR2 YYEKEE (reference sequence). V lost 2 bases to trimming and J lost 0 bases; unmatched junction nucleotides: 3. The CDR3 has 15 amino acids. This CDR3 is CASSFQGAANYGYTF. CDR3 nucleotides: TGTGCCAGCAGCTTCCAGGGGGCAGCTAACTATGGCTACACCTTC.

A few counts support this clonotype. The rearrangement joins TRBV20-1 to TRBJ2-7; the D gene is possibly TRBD2 (5 bases). Looked up from germline, CDR1 is DFQATT and CDR2 is SNEGSKA (reference sequence). The CDR3 runs 12 residues. V lost 6 bases and J lost 3, with 12 bases in between. CDR3 region: CSAAREVYEQYF. The CDR3 DNA reads TGCAGTGCCGCACGGGAAGTCTACGAGCAGTACTTC.

The V gene is TRBV7-3, the J gene TRBJ1-6; D ambiguous. Germline V gives CDR1 SGHTA, CDR2 FQGTGA. V was trimmed by 2 bases and J by 9 bases, leaving 11 bases between them. This CDR3 spans 14 amino acids. The CDR3 is CASSLAGSSSPLHF. Written as DNA, the CDR3 is TGTGCCAGCAGCTTAGCAGGTAGCAGTTCACCCCTCCACTTT.

This clonotype was detected many times. The CDR3 reads CSAQRPTNTGELFF. The CDR3 nucleotides read TGCAGTGCTCAGAGGCCTACGAACACCGGGGAGCTGTTTTTT. V gene TRBV20-1 combines with J gene TRBJ2-2; no reliable D call. Trimming removed 5 bases at V and 0 bases at J, with 10 bases between. The germline gives CDR1 DFQATT, CDR2 SNEGSKA (reference sequence). The CDR3 totals 14 residues.